This T cell receptor beta chain is from a study of blood T cell repertoires in COVID-19 (dated by TCRdb to about 2020). Describing the broader study: Samples from collaborators originated in the United States, Italy and Spain and spanned both the acute and convalescent phases of COVID-19. Nearly every sample came with metadata listing a de-identified subject ID, COVID-19 status, age in years and sex. Where available, HLA class I and class II types were obtained from metadata supplied by the sample provider rather than from assay-based typing. The repertoires were released in a freely available public database intended as a resource for research on the immune response to SARS-CoV-2. The prospective study material was composed of cDNA or gDNA derived from T cells, B-cell-depleted T cells, or PBMCs. Deeply sampled blood TCRbeta repertoires from subjects exposed to, actively infected with, or recovered from COVID-19 were included in the dataset. The samples were drawn from the first 160 participants of the ongoing ImmuneRACE study and from 1,254 subjects provided by 6 global collaborators.

The full study reports these points: The quantity of clinical and demographic metadata differed by source and by participant and was supplied without curation.

A remark on this clone: Its antigen target is currently unknown. Per-nucleotide qualities are absent, and no much larger clonotype sits a single base away.

TCRbeta CDR3 regions were amplified from genomic DNA by means of the immunoSEQ Assay, a bias-controlled multiplex PCR. Under the source paper's analysis protocol: Nucleated cell counts per sample were estimated from amplification of reference gene primers within the assay. To quantify the absolute abundance of each unique TCRbeta CDR3 rearrangement, sequence reads were collapsed and filtered. For each sample, productive Simpson clonality was calculated by taking the square root of Simpson's diversity index across productive rearrangements. TCRdb stores this immuneACCESS table with in-frame sequences only. Part of the clones is absent; in the studies checked, under half of the shortfall reflects unresolved V genes, and no reason is known for the rest. V and J calls plus clone size are reproduced from that table; the DNA served to infer D and trimming. Within this sample are around 100,000 clones, with 89% of them counted one time only. The leading ten clones occupy less than 3% of the sample.

One collaborating source in Seattle enrolled patients while the patients were actively infected and followed the patients over time throughout the course of disease. Each collaborating institution followed its own protocols to collect whole blood in K2EDTA tubes. Collaborator samples were shipped for TCRbeta analysis as frozen whole blood, isolated PBMCs, or DNA extracted from either sample type. V is reduced by 3 bases and J by 0 bases, leaving a spacing of 5 bases between them. CDR1 and CDR2 (MDHEN, SYDVKM) derive from the germline V gene. The CDR3 starts with the cysteine, ends with the phenylalanine, and has 13 residues. Just CDR3 DNA is preserved here, 39 bases in frame from base 1.

This receptor was taken from a man aged 50-60 years with COVID-19, enrolled during active disease. Sequences were obtained from peripheral blood. Here the chain combines TRBV28 and TRBJ1-1; the D gene cannot be resolved reliably. Read as DNA, the sequence is TGTGCCAGCAGTTTGCTACTGAACACTGAAGCTTTCTTT. Protein translation: CASSLLLNTEAFF.